Following are 17 T cell receptor beta chains from one sample sequenced in a study of regulatory T cells in long-lasting Graves disease. iRepertoire HTBI primers and Arm-PCR of CDR3 regions built TCR beta libraries. TCRdb redid the calling of the multiplex PCR reads with MiXCR, one entry per CDR3 protein. Of about 540,000 distinct CDR3 sequences in the sample, roughly 13% were seen once. Time point described: newly diagnosed GD, antithyroid drugs for less than 3 months. After RNA was extracted from PBMCs, the TCR library was made from it. The data were also submitted as part of a second study, on T cells in Graves' hyperthyroidism and ophthalmopathy.

This sample comprised peripheral blood mononuclear cells (PBMCs), obtained at new diagnosis, from a patient treated with antithyroid drugs. These receptors all stem from a man aged 25-45 years with Graves disease.

This clonotype came up many times. The chain uses TRBV5-1 and TRBJ2-3, with 9 bases that match TRBD1. Germline loops: CDR1 SGHRS, CDR2 YFSETQ. This CDR3 is 15 amino acids long. The V and J ends lost 0 bases and 5 bases, in that order; junction bases with no gene match: 4. This CDR3 reads CASSLDRGLGDTQYF. CDR3 DNA: TGCGCCAGCAGCTTGGACAGGGGGCTAGGAGATACGCAGTATTTT.

As DNA, the CDR3 is TGTGCCAGCAGCCCACAACTAGCGAGAGGACTCAATGAGCAGTTCTTC. Its translation: CASSPQLARGLNEQFF. The chain links TRBV9 to TRBJ2-1; 7 bases fit TRBD2. Germline V lookup: CDR1 SGDLS, CDR2 YYNGEE. This CDR3 is built from 16 residues. Unmatched junction bases numbered 13, after V lost 4 bases and J lost 6 bases.

This clonotype was recorded at least ten times. The chain has TRBV14 and TRBJ2-3; possible D gene TRBD2, 5 bases. CDR1 and CDR2 (germline): SGHDN, FVKESK. This CDR3 comprises 17 residues. Trimming cost V 0 bases and J 0 bases, with 13 bases left between them. The CDR3 loop reads CASSQDSAAVSTDTQYF. The CDR3, as DNA: TGTGCCAGCAGCCAAGATAGTGCAGCGGTGAGCACAGATACGCAGTATTTT.

This clonotype was seen repeatedly, ten times or more. V and J are TRBV6-1 and TRBJ2-3, with 8 bases lining up with TRBD1. Germline V gene lookup returns CDR1 MNHNS and CDR2 SASEGT. CDR3 length equals 14 residues. V shed 8 bases, J shed 3 bases, and the junction held 7 bases outside the gene matches. The CDR3 nucleotides are TGTGCCAGCCAGGACAGGGTCGGGACAGATACGCAGTATTTT. Amino acid sequence: CASQDRVGTDTQYF.

In nucleotides, the CDR3 is TGTGCCAGCAGCTCGCCTCGAGGGGCGGGAGTAAGGAATGAGCAGTTCTTC. Translation gives CASSSPRGAGVRNEQFF. V usage is TRBV7-2 and J usage is TRBJ2-1; 7 nucleotides agree with TRBD2. The length of the CDR3 is 17 residues. With 4 bases clipped from V and 7 bases from J, the junction kept 16 bases outside the gene matches. CDR1 SGHTA and CDR2 FQGNSA come from the germline V gene.

This clonotype was recorded many times. The genes are TRBV7-3 and TRBJ2-2, with unresolved D. The CDR3 length is 11 residues. Trimming took off 5 bases at V and 7 bases at J, with 5 bases between the two ends. Germline V gene sequence: CDR1 SGHTA, CDR2 FQGTGA. The CDR3 coding sequence is TGTGCCAGCAGCGATCGCGGGGAGCTGTTTTTT. Its protein product is CASSDRGELFF.

The sample holds a few counts of this clonotype. V usage is TRBV3-1 and J usage is TRBJ2-1; TRBD2 matches 9 bases. The V gene's germline CDR1 is LGHDT and CDR2 YNNKEL (reference sequence). Losses at the gene ends were 0 bases for V and 6 bases for J; bases not matched to a gene: 9. This CDR3 comprises 17 residues. The CDR3: CASSQDARLAGINEQFF. The DNA for the CDR3 is TGTGCCAGCAGCCAAGATGCACGCCTAGCGGGAATCAATGAGCAGTTCTTC.

V usage is TRBV5-1 and J usage is TRBJ1-1; D possibly corresponds to TRBD1 (6 bases). Germline CDR1 is SGHRS and CDR2 is YFSETQ. The CDR3 runs to 14 residues. Trimming removed 3 bases at V and 4 bases at J, with 13 bases between. CDR3 amino acids: CASSSSGAATEAFF. CDR3 nucleotide sequence: TGCGCCAGCAGCTCCTCAGGGGCGGCCACTGAAGCTTTCTTT.

This clonotype showed up many times. The chain has TRBV7-2 and TRBJ2-7; TRBD1 aligns across 7 bases. Germline CDR1 and CDR2: SGHTA and FQGNSA. The ends lost 5 bases at V and 4 bases at J; junction bases unmatched: 8. The CDR3 length is 14 residues. CDR3 sequence (DNA): TGTGCCAGCAGCGTCGAGGGGGCGTTGTACGAGCAGTACTTC. Translation: CASSVEGALYEQYF.

The chain carries TRBV20-1 and TRBJ2-3, with TRBD2 matching over 14 bases. J lost 8 bases, V lost 7 bases, and 14 bases had no gene match. CDR3 length equals 16 residues. Germline V CDR1 and CDR2: DFQATT, SNEGSKA (reference sequence). The chain's CDR3 is CSEEPGLAGASSTQYF. In DNA form, the CDR3 reads TGCAGTGAAGAACCGGGACTAGCGGGAGCGTCGAGTACGCAGTATTTT.

The sample holds a few counts of this clonotype. The chain recombines TRBV27 with TRBJ1-6; D gene unclear. The CDR3 contains 12 residues. Germline CDR1 MNHEY, CDR2 SMNVEV (reference sequence). Trimming took off 6 bases at V and 6 bases at J, with 6 bases between the two ends. The CDR3 DNA sequence: TGTGCCAGCAGGAGAGTTAATTCACCCCTCCACTTT. It specifies CASRRVNSPLHF.

This clonotype was counted only a few times. The J gene is TRBJ1-1, the V gene TRBV30; possible D gene TRBD1, 6 bases. V shed 4 bases and J shed 0 bases, with 9 bases lying between them. Germline V gene data show CDR1 as GTSNPN and CDR2 as SVGIG (reference sequence). This CDR3 is 13 amino acids long. The CDR3 region is CAWTQGMNTEAFF. The CDR3 region has the DNA TGTGCCTGGACGCAGGGGATGAACACTGAAGCTTTCTTT.

The V and J genes are TRBV18 and TRBJ2-7, with 9 nucleotides matching TRBD2. The CDR3 has 15 residues. V was clipped by 2 bases and J by 2 bases; unmatched bases: 4. CDR1 is KGHSH, CDR2 LQKENI, per germline. This CDR3 reads CASSPSLAGPYEQYF. The CDR3 region has the DNA TGTGCCAGCTCACCATCACTAGCGGGTCCCTACGAGCAGTACTTC.

Remarks on this clonotype: A much larger clone differs from this one at a single base, so this may be a read error. V gene TRBV6-5 combines with J gene TRBJ2-7; D might be TRBD2 (5 bases). The V gene's germline CDR1 is MNHEY and CDR2 SVGAGI. The CDR3 runs to 14 residues. V was shortened by 2 bases and J by 6 bases, with 14 bases between the two germline ends. The CDR3 coding sequence is TGTGCCAGCAGTTACGGCCGGGGAGTCCCCGAGCAGTACTTC. It translates to CASSYGRGVPEQYF.

This clonotype was found many times. This chain uses TRBV28 with TRBJ1-2; a weak D match, TRBD1 (5 bases). Germline V gives CDR1 MDHEN, CDR2 SYDVKM. The CDR3 has 13 residues. V gave up 7 bases and J gave up 8 bases, with 17 bases separating them. Written as DNA, the CDR3 is TGTGCCAGCATAATAGTGGGGCAGAAGGGCTACACCTTC. As protein: CASIIVGQKGYTF.

The chain uses TRBV19 and TRBJ2-2; 11 bases are shared with TRBD2. The V segment lost 6 bases and the J segment 6 bases; nucleotides outside the gene matches: 12. Germline V gene data show CDR1 as LNHDA and CDR2 as SQIVND (reference sequence). The CDR3 is made up of 17 amino acids. The CDR3, as DNA: TGTGCCAGTAGAACCTCCAGACTAGCGGGATGGTCCGGGGAGCTGTTTTTT. Protein: CASRTSRLAGWSGELFF.

In its sample, this clonotype was seen many times. This chain uses TRBV7-2 with TRBJ2-1; TRBD2 agrees at 11 bases. This CDR3 has 15 amino acids. With V trimmed by 1 base and J by 10 bases, 6 bases remained unmatched. Germline-derived CDR1 and CDR2 are SGHTA and FQGNSA. CDR3 residues: CASSLVTSGSQEQFF. In DNA, the CDR3 is TGTGCCAGCAGCTTAGTCACTAGCGGGAGTCAAGAGCAGTTCTTC.